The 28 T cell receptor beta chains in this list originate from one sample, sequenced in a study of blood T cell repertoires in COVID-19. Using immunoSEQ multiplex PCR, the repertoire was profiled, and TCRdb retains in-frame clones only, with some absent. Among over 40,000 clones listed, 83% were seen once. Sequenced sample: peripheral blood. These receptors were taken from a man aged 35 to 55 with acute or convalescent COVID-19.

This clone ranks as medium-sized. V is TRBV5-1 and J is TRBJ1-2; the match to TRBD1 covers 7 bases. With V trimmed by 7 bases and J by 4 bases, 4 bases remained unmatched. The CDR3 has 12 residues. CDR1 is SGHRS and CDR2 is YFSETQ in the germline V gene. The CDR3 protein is CASGGQSYGYTF. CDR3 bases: TGCGCCAGCGGGGGACAGAGCTATGGCTACACCTTC.

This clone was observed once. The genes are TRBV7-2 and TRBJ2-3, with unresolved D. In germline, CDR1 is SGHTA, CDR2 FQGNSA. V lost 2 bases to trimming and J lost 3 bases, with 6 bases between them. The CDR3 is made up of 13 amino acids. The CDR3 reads CASSLIETDTQYF. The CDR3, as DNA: TGTGCCAGCAGCTTAATAGAAACAGATACGCAGTATTTT.

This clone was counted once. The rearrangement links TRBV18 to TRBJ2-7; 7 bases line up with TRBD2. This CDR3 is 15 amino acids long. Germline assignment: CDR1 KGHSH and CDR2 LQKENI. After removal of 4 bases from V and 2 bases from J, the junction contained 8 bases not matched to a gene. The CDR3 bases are TGTGCCAGCTCACTGGTTACTAGCGCAACCTACGAGCAGTACTTC. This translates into CASSLVTSATYEQYF.

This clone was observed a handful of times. The CDR3 loop is CASSLVNQPQHF. In nucleotides, the CDR3 is TGTGCCAGCAGCTTGGTAAATCAGCCCCAGCATTTT. V and J are TRBV5-8 and TRBJ1-5; no clear D. The CDR3 contains 12 residues. V shed 0 bases and J shed 4 bases, with 2 bases lying between them. Germline CDR1 and CDR2: SGHTS and YDEGEE.

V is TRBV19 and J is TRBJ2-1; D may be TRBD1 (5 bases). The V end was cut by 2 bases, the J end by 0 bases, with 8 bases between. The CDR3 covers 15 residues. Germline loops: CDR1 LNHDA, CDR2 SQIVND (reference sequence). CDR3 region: CASSITDTSYNEQFF. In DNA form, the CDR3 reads TGTGCCAGTAGTATAACGGACACCTCCTACAATGAGCAGTTCTTC.

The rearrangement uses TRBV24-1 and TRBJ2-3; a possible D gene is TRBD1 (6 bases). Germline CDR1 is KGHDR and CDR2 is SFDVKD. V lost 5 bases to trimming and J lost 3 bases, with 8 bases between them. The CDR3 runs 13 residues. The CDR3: CATSVQGTDTQYF. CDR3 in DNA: TGTGCCACCAGTGTACAGGGTACAGATACGCAGTATTTT.

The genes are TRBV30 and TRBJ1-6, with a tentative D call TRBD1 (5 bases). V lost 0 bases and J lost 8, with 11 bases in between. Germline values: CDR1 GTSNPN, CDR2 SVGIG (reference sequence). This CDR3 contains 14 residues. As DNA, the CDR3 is TGTGCCTGGAGTGTACGACCGGGGGATTCACCCCTCCACTTT. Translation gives CAWSVRPGDSPLHF.

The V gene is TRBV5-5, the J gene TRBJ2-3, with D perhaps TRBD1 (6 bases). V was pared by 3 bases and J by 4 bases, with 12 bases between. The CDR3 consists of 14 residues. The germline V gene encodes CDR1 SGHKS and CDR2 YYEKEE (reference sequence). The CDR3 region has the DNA TGTGCCAGCAGCTCTCGACAGGTACCAGATACGCAGTATTTT. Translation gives CASSSRQVPDTQYF. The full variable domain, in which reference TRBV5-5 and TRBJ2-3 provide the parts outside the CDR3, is DAGVTQSPTHLIKTRGQQVTLRCSPISGHKSVSWYQQVLGQGPQFIFQYYEKEERGRGNFPDRFSARQFPNYSSELNVNALLLGDSALYLCASSSRQVPDTQYFGPGTRLTVL.

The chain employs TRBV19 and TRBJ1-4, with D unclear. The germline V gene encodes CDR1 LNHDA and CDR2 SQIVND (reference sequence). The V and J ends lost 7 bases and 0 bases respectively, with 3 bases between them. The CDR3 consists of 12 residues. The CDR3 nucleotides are TGTGCCAGTACCACAACTAATGAAAAACTGTTTTTT. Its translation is CASTTTNEKLFF.

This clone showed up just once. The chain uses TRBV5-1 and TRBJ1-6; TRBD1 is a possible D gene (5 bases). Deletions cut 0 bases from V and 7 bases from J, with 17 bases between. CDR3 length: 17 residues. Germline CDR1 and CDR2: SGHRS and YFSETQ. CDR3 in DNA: TGCGCCAGCAGCTTGGTCCCTTTGACCCAGGGCAATTCACCCCTCCACTTT. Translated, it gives CASSLVPLTQGNSPLHF.

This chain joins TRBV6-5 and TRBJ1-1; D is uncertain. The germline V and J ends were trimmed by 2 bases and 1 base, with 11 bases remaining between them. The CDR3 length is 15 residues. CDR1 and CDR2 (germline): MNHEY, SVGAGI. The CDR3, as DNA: TGTGCCAGCAGTTACCAGTGGCAGGCGAACACTGAAGCTTTCTTT. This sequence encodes CASSYQWQANTEAFF.

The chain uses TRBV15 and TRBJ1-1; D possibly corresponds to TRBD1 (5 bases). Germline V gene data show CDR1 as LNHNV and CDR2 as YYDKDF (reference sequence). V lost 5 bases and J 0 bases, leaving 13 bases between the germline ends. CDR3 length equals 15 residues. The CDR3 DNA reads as TGTGCCACCAGCTCAGGGCAGGGATTGAACACTGAAGCTTTCTTT. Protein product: CATSSGQGLNTEAFF.

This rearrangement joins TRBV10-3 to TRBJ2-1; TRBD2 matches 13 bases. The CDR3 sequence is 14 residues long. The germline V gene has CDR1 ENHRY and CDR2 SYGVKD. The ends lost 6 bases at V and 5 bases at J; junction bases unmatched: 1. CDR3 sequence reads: CAIRLAGGNNEQFF. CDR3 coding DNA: TGTGCCATCAGACTAGCGGGAGGGAACAATGAGCAGTTCTTC.

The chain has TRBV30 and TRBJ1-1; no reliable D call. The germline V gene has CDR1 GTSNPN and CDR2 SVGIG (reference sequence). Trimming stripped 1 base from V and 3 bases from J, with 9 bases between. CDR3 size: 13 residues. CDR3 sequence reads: CAWSGQRYTEAFF. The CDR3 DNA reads TGTGCCTGGAGTGGGCAGCGGTACACTGAAGCTTTCTTT. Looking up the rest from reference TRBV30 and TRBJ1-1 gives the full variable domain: SQTIHQWPATLVQPVGSPLSLECTVEGTSNPNLYWYRQAAGRGLQLLFYSVGIGQISSEVPQNLSASRPQDRQFILSSKKLLLSDSGFYLCAWSGQRYTEAFFGQGTRLTVV.

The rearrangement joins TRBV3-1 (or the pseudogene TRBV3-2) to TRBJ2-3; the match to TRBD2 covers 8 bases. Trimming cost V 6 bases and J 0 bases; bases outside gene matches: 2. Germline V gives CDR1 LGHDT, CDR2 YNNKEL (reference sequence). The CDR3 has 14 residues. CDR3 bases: TGTGCCAGCAGTGAGCGGGGGAGCACAGATACGCAGTATTTT. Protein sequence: CASSERGSTDTQYF.

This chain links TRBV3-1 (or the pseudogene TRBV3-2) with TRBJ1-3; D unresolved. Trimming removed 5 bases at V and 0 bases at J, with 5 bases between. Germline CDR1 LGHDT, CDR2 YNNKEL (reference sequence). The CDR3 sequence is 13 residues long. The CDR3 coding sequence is TGTGCCAGCAGCTTCGGCTCTGGAAACACCATATATTTT. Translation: CASSFGSGNTIYF.

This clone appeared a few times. The CDR3 reads CASQAGNYNEQFF. The CDR3 DNA reads as TGTGCCAGCCAAGCGGGAAACTACAATGAGCAGTTCTTC. The chain has TRBV6-5 and TRBJ2-1, with 7 bases fitting TRBD2. CDR3 length equals 13 residues. From germline, CDR1 is MNHEY and CDR2 SVGAGI. V was pared by 8 bases and J by 3 bases, with 4 bases of the junction left unmatched.

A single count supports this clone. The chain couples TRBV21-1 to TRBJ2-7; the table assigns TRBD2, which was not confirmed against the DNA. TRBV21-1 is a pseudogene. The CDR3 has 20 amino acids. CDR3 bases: TGTGCCAGCAGCGCTCATTTGGGTACGACTAGCACGATACCCTTTTACGAGCAGTACGTC. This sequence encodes CASSAHLGTTSTIPFYEQYV.

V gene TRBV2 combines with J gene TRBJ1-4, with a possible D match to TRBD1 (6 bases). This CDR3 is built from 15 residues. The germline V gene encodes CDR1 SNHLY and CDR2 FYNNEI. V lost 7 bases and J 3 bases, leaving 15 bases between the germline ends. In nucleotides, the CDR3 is TGTGCCAGCACCGATCGTGGGACACCTAATGAAAAACTGTTTTTT. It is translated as CASTDRGTPNEKLFF.

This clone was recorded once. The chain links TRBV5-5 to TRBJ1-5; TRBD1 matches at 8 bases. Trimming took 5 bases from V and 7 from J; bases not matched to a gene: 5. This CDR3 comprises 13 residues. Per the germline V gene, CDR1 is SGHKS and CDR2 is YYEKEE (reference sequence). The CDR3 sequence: CASRPGQGQPQHF. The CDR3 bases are TGTGCCAGCAGACCCGGACAGGGCCAGCCCCAGCATTTT. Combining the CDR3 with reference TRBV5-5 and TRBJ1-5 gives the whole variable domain DAGVTQSPTHLIKTRGQQVTLRCSPISGHKSVSWYQQVLGQGPQFIFQYYEKEERGRGNFPDRFSARQFPNYSSELNVNALLLGDSALYLCASRPGQGQPQHFGDGTRLSIL.

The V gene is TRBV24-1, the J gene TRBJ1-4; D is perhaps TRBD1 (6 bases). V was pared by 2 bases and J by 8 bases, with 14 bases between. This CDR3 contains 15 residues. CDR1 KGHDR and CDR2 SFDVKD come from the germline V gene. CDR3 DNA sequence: TGTGCCACCAGTGATTCCAGGGGAGTCGGCGAAAAACTGTTTTTT. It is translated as CATSDSRGVGEKLFF.

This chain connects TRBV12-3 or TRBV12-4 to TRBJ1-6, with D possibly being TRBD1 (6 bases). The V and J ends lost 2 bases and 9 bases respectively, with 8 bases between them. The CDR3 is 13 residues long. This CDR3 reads CASSLQGSSPLHF. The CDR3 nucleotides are TGTGCCAGCAGTTTACAGGGGAGTTCACCCCTCCACTTT.

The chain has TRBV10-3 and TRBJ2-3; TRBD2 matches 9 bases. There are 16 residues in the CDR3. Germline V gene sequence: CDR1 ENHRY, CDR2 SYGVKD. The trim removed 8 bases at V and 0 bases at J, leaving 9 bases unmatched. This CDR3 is CAIGRQTSGSTDTQYF. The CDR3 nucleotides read TGTGCCATCGGTCGACAAACTAGCGGGAGCACAGATACGCAGTATTTT.

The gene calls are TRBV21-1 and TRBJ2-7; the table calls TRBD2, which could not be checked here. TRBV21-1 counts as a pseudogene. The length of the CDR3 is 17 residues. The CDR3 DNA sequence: TGTGCCAGCAGCAAAGAGAGGGTGGAATGGAACTCCTACGAGCAGTACTTC. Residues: CASSKERVEWNSYEQYF.

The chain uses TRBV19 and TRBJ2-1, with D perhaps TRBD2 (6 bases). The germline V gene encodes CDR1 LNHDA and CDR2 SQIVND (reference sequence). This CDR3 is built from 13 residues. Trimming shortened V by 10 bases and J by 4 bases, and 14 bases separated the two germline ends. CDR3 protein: CATEAAGYNEQFF. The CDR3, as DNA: TGTGCCACGGAGGCTGCGGGGTACAATGAGCAGTTCTTC.

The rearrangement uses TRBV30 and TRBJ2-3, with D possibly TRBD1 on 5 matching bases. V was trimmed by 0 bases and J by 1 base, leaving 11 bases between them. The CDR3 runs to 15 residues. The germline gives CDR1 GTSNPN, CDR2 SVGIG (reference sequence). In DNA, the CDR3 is TGTGCCTGGAGTGTTAGGGGATTGCGCACAGATACGCAGTATTTT. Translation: CAWSVRGLRTDTQYF.

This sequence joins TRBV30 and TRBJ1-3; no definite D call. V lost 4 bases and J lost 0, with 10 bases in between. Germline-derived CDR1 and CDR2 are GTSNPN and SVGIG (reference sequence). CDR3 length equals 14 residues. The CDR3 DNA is TGTGCCTGGATCCGAGCGCGCTCTGGAAACACCATATATTTT. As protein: CAWIRARSGNTIYF.

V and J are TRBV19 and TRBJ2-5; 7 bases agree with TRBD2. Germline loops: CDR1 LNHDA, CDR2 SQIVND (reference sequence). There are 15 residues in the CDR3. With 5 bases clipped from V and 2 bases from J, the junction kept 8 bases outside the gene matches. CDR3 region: CASSFISSGQETQYF. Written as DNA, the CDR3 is TGTGCCAGTAGTTTCATATCTAGCGGACAAGAGACCCAGTACTTC.